The subject of this entry is one TCR beta chain. Its antigen remains unknown. TCRdb re-called the 5' RACE reads with MiXCR, one entry per CDR3 protein. The sample contains around 57,000 distinct CDR3 sequences, about 8.2% of which appear only once. Trimming took off 8 bases at V and 2 bases at J, with 10 bases between the two ends. CDR3 length: 12 amino acids. Germline V lookup: CDR1 MNHEY, CDR2 SVGAGI. The sample comes from a study of early T cells in non-severe SARS-CoV-2 infection. Findings of the study overall: A preference for anti-spike CD8 responses marked VDJdb matching, which missed private and CD4 specificities.

The sequenced material came from whole blood. The sequence was obtained from an adult who was a healthcare worker with PCR-confirmed SARS-CoV-2 infection or an uninfected control (not recorded which). This chain links TRBV6-5 with TRBJ2-7; possible D gene TRBD2, 7 bases. CDR3 DNA: TGTGCCAGCGCCGGGGGGCCCTACGAGCAGTACTTC. Its protein is CASAGGPYEQYF.